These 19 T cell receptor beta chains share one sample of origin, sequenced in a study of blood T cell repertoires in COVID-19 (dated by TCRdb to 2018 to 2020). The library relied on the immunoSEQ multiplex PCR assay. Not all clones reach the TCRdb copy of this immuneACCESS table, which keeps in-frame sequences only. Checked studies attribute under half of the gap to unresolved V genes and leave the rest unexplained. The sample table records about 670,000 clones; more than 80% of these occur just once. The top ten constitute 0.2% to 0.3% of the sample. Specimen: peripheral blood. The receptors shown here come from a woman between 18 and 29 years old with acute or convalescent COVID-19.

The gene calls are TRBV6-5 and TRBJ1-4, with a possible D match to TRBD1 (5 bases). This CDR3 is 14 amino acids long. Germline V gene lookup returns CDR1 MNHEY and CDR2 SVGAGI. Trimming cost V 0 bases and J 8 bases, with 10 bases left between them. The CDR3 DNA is TGTGCCAGCAGTTACTCGGCAGGGCTAGAAAAACTGTTTTTT. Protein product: CASSYSAGLEKLFF.

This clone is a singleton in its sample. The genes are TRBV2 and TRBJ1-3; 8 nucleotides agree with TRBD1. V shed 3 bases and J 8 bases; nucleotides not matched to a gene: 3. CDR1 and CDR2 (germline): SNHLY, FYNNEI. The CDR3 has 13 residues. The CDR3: CASSETGVYTIYF. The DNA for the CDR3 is TGTGCCAGCAGTGAGACAGGGGTTTACACCATATATTTT. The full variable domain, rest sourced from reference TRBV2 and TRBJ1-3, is EPEVTQTPSHQVTQMGQEVILRCVPISNHLYFYWYRQILGQKVEFLVSFYNNEISEKSEIFDDQFSVERPDGSNFTLKIRSTKLEDSAMYFCASSETGVYTIYFGEGSWLTVV.

In nucleotides, the CDR3 is TGTGCCAGCAGCTTAGTACGGGCCGGGGAGCTGTTTTTT. Translated, it gives CASSLVRAGELFF. The chain couples TRBV7-9 to TRBJ2-2, with unresolved D. The length of the CDR3 is 13 residues. The germline V gene encodes CDR1 SEHNR and CDR2 FQNEAQ (reference sequence). V was shortened by 1 base and J by 6 bases, with 6 bases between the two germline ends. Looking up the rest from reference TRBV7-9 and TRBJ2-2 gives the full variable domain: DTGVSQNPRHKITKRGQNVTFRCDPISEHNRLYWYRQTLGQGPEFLTYFQNEAQLEKSRLLSDRFSAERPKGSFSTLEIQRTEQGDSAMYLCASSLVRAGELFFGEGSRLTVL.

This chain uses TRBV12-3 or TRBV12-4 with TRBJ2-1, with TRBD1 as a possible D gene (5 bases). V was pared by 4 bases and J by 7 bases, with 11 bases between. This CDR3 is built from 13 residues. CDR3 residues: CASSSGWVNEQFF. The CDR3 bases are TGTGCCAGCAGTTCAGGGTGGGTTAATGAGCAGTTCTTC.

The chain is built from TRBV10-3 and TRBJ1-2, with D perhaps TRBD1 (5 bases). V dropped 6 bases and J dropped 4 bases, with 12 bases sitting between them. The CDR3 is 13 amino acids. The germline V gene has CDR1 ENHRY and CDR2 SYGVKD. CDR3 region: CAISGGGGYGYTF. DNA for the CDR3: TGTGCCATCAGCGGGGGGGGTGGCTATGGCTACACCTTC.

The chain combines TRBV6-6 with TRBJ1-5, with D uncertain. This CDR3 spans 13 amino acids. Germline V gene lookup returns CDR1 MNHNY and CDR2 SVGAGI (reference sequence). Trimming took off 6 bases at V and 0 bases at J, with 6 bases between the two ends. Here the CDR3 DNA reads TGTGCCAGCAGCGTGTCTAGCAATCAGCCCCAGCATTTT. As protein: CASSVSSNQPQHF.

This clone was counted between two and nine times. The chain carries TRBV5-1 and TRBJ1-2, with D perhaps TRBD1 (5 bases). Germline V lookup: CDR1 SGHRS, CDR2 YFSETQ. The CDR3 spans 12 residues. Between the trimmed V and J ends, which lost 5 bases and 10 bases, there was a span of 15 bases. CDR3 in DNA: TGCGCCAGCAGTTTCGTTACGGGGGTCTACACCTTC. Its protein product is CASSFVTGVYTF.

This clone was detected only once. CDR3 in DNA: TGCAGCGCTCTTATCCGCGGCCTTTCCTACGAGCAGTACTTC. Its translation: CSALIRGLSYEQYF. The chain links TRBV29-1 to TRBJ2-7; no reliable D call. The V gene's germline CDR1 is SQVTM and CDR2 ANQGSEA. Trimming took off 7 bases at V and 1 base at J, with 17 bases between the two ends. This CDR3 comprises 14 residues.

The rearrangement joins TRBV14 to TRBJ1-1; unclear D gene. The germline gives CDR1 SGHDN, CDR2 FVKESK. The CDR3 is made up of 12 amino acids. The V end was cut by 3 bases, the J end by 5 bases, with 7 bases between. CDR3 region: CASSHGRTEAFF. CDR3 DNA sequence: TGTGCCAGCAGCCATGGGAGGACTGAAGCTTTCTTT.

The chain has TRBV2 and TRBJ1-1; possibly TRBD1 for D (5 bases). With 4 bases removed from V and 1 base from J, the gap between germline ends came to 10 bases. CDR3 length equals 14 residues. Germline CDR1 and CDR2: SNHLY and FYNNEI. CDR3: CASSVGAENTEAFF. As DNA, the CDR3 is TGTGCCAGCAGTGTTGGGGCGGAGAACACTGAAGCTTTCTTT.

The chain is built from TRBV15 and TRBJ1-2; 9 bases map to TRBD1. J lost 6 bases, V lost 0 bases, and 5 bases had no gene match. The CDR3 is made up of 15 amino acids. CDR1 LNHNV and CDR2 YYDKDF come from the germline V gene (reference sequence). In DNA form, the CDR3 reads TGTGCCACCAGCAGAGAGGGACAGGGTGAGAATGGCTACACCTTC. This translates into CATSREGQGENGYTF.

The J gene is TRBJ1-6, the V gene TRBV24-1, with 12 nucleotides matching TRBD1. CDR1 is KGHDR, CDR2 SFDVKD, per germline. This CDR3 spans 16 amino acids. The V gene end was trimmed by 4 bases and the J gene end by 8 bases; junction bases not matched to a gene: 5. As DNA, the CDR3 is TGTGCCACCAGTGACGGGACAGGGGGCCGGGATTCACCCCTCCACTTT. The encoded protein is CATSDGTGGRDSPLHF.

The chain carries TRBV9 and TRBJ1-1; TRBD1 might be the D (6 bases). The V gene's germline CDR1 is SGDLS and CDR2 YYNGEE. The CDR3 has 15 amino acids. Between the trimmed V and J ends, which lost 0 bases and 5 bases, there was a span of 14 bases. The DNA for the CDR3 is TGTGCCAGCAGCGTAGTTGGGGGCGCGGGTACTGAAGCTTTCTTT. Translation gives CASSVVGGAGTEAFF.

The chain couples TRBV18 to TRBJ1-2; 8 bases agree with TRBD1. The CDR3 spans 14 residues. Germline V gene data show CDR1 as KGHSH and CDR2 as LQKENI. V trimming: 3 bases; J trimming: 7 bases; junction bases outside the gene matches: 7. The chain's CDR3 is CASSPKTGASGYTF. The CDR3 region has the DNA TGTGCCAGCTCACCGAAGACAGGGGCGAGTGGCTACACCTTC.

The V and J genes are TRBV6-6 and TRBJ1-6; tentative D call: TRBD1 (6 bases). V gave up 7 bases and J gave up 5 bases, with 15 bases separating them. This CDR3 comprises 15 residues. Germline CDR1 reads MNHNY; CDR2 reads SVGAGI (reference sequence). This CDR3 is CASKTQGSHNSPLHF. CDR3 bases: TGTGCCAGCAAAACACAGGGAAGCCATAATTCACCCCTCCACTTT.

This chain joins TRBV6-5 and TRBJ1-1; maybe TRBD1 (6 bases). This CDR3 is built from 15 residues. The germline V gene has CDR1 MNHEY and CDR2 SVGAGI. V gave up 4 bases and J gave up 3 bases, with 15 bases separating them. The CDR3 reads CASSWRDRLDTEAFF. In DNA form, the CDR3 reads TGTGCCAGCAGTTGGCGTGACAGGCTAGACACTGAAGCTTTCTTT.

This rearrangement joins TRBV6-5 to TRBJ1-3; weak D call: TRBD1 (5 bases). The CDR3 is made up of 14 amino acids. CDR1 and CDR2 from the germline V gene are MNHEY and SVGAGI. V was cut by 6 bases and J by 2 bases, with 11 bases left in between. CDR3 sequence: CASRQGRAGNTIYF. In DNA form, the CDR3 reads TGTGCCAGCAGGCAGGGTCGTGCTGGAAACACCATATATTTT.

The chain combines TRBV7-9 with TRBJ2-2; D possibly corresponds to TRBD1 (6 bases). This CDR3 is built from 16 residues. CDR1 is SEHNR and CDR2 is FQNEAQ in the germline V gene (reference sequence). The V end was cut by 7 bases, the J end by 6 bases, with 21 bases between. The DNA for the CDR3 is TGTGCCAGCACCCGGTGGAAGGGGGTTAAGGCCGGGGAGCTGTTTTTT. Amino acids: CASTRWKGVKAGELFF. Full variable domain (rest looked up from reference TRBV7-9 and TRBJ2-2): DTGVSQNPRHKITKRGQNVTFRCDPISEHNRLYWYRQTLGQGPEFLTYFQNEAQLEKSRLLSDRFSAERPKGSFSTLEIQRTEQGDSAMYLCASTRWKGVKAGELFFGEGSRLTVL.

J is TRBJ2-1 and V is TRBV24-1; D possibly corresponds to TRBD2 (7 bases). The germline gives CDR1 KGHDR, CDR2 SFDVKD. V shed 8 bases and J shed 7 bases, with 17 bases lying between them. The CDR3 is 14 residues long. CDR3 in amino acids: CATTWREGDNEQFF. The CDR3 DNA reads TGTGCCACCACCTGGAGGGAGGGGGATAATGAGCAGTTCTTC.